This T cell receptor beta chain is drawn from a study of T cells in Graves' hyperthyroidism and ophthalmopathy. Concerning this clonotype: Mismatch with germline at one junction end may stem from a read error.

It was RNA transcripts that yielded the amplified TCR beta CDR3 regions. The HTBI primer set drove a first-round RT-PCR of the TCR CDR3. From the multiplex PCR reads, TCRdb called clonotypes with MiXCR, one entry per CDR3 protein. The profile shows about 610,000 distinct CDR3 sequences, approximately 44% of them singletons. This receptor was identified in a woman between 18 and 29 years old with Graves' hyperthyroidism. Sequencing was done on a sample of peripheral blood or thyroid tissue (not recorded which).

The CDR3 reads CAGSTSGSSGANVLTF. The CDR3 coding sequence is TGTGCCGGCAGTACTAGCGGGAGCTCCGGGGCCAACGTCCTGACTTTC. The chain is built from TRBV6-5 and TRBJ2-6; 11 positions match TRBD2. The CDR3 has 16 residues. The germline V gene has CDR1 MNHEY and CDR2 SVGAGI.